This T cell receptor (beta chain) came from a study of OX40 agonist ivuxolimab in advanced cancers. CDR1 and CDR2 (germline): SQVTM, ANQGSEA. The V and J ends lost 7 bases and 1 base respectively, with 18 bases between them. CDR3 size: 15 residues. Here immunoSEQ multiplex PCR was the method, and the copy in TCRdb shows in-frame clones only, minus some. The data contain more than 85,000 clones, approximately 80% of them singletons. The sample here was CD4+ or CD8+ T cells sorted from blood, taken in a trial of the OX40 agonist ivuxolimab. This chain joins TRBV29-1 and TRBJ2-3; D possibly uses TRBD1 or TRBD2 (5 bases each). The receptor's source is an adult with an advanced solid tumor such as melanoma, head and neck, liver or kidney cancer. DNA for the CDR3: TGCAGCGGTGCTCTCCAGGGAGTAGGCACAGATACGCAGTATTTT. The encoded protein is CSGALQGVGTDTQYF.